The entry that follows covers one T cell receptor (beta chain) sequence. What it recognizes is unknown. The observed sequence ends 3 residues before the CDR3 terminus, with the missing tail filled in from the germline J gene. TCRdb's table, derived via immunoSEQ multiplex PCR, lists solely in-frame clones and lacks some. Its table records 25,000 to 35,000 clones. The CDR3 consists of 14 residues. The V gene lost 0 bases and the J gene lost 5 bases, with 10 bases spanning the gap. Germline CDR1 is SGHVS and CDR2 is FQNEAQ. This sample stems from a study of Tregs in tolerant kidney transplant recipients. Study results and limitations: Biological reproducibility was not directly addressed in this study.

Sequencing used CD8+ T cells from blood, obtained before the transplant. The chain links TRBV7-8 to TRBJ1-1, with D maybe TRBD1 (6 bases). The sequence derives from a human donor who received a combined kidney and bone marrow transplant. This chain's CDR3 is CASSLAGGRTEAFF. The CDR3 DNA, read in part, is TGTGCCAGCAGCTTAGCGGGGGGGCGTACTGAA.